These 28 T cell receptor beta chains were all obtained from the same sample, sequenced in a study of shared clonotypes between healthy human individuals. TCRdb's table, derived via immunoSEQ multiplex PCR, lists solely in-frame clones and lacks some. This table holds around 650,000 clones, 95% to 97% found once. Naive CD8 cells comprised CD45RO-negative, CCR7-positively selected cells, excluding terminally differentiated effector memory CD45RA+ cells. Sequenced input: naive CD8+ T cells sorted from blood. These TCRs come from a woman aged 25 to 39 in good health.

V is TRBV9 and J is TRBJ2-1; 7 bases align to TRBD1. CDR1 is SGDLS, CDR2 YYNGEE, per germline. The V gene end was trimmed by 0 bases and the J gene end by 7 bases; junction bases not matched to a gene: 4. The CDR3 has 14 amino acids. The CDR3 reads CASSVAGQQNEQFF. For the CDR3, the DNA is TGTGCCAGCAGCGTAGCGGGACAGCAGAATGAGCAGTTCTTC.

This chain links TRBV7-9 with TRBJ2-1; D is unclear. Trimming shortened V by 5 bases and J by 0 bases, and 11 bases separated the two germline ends. The germline gives CDR1 SEHNR, CDR2 FQNEAQ (reference sequence). This CDR3 has 15 amino acids. The CDR3 region is CASSPTSRSYNEQFF. The CDR3 region has the DNA TGTGCCAGCAGCCCTACGTCGCGCTCCTACAATGAGCAGTTCTTC.

The J gene is TRBJ2-2, the V gene TRBV9; 14 bases are a match to TRBD2. The trim removed 0 bases at V and 5 bases at J, leaving 3 bases unmatched. This CDR3 contains 17 residues. Looked up from germline, CDR1 is SGDLS and CDR2 is YYNGEE. The CDR3 sequence is CASSVGLAGGGTGELFF. DNA for the CDR3: TGTGCCAGCAGCGTAGGACTAGCGGGAGGGGGTACCGGGGAGCTGTTTTTT.

This rearrangement joins TRBV5-6 to TRBJ1-2; D is uncertain. Germline-derived CDR1 and CDR2 are SGHDT and YYEEEE. V lost 4 bases, J lost 0 bases, and 13 bases lay in between. The CDR3 loop spans 15 amino acids. In DNA, the CDR3 is TGTGCCAGCAGCCCAAAAGGGAGAGCTAACTATGGCTACACCTTC. It encodes CASSPKGRANYGYTF.

This clone has only one observation. This chain's CDR3 is CASSLFGGPSTDTQYF. For the CDR3, the DNA is TGTGCCAGCAGCTTATTTGGGGGTCCCTCCACAGATACGCAGTATTTT. The chain links TRBV7-9 to TRBJ2-3; D may be TRBD1 or TRBD2 (5 bases each). Germline CDR1 and CDR2: SEHNR and FQNEAQ (reference sequence). The CDR3 is 16 amino acids. Between the trimmed V and J ends, which lost 2 bases and 2 bases, there was a span of 14 bases.

This clone was seen a few times. This chain links TRBV2 with TRBJ1-2, with D possibly being TRBD1 (5 bases). The germline CDR1 and CDR2 sequences are SNHLY and FYNNEI. V lost 5 bases to trimming and J lost 6 bases, with 22 bases between them. This CDR3 spans 16 amino acids. In nucleotides, the CDR3 is TGTGCCAGCAGTTCGGTCCAAAACAGGCATTTGGATGGCTACACCTTC. Its translation is CASSSVQNRHLDGYTF.

This clone has just one count. This sequence joins TRBV5-4 and TRBJ1-1, with D possibly matching TRBD1 (6 bases). Germline V gene sequence: CDR1 SGHNT, CDR2 YYREEE (reference sequence). This CDR3 comprises 16 residues. Trimming cost V 3 bases and J 3 bases, with 18 bases left between them. This chain's CDR3 is CASSSEGVWKDTEAFF. CDR3 nucleotide sequence: TGTGCCAGCAGCTCGGAGGGGGTCTGGAAGGACACTGAAGCTTTCTTT.

This chain joins TRBV30 and TRBJ2-5; weak D call: TRBD1 (5 bases). The ends were cut back, 0 bases at V and 5 bases at J, with 16 bases in the middle. The germline CDR1 and CDR2 sequences are GTSNPN and SVGIG (reference sequence). This CDR3 spans 15 amino acids. The CDR3 sequence: CAWSVPDTRHETQYF. The CDR3, as DNA: TGTGCCTGGAGTGTACCGGACACCCGTCACGAGACCCAGTACTTC.

J is TRBJ2-1 and V is TRBV18; 11 nucleotides agree with TRBD2. Per germline, CDR1 KGHSH and CDR2 LQKENI. CDR3 size: 18 residues. The J segment lost 0 bases and the V segment lost 6 bases, leaving 10 bases of the junction unmatched. This chain's CDR3 is CASSPTSGRYSSYNEQFF. CDR3 DNA sequence: TGTGCCAGCTCCCCAACTAGCGGGAGATATAGCTCCTACAATGAGCAGTTCTTC.

The chain employs TRBV27 and TRBJ2-7; D possibly matches TRBD1 or TRBD2 (5 bases each). This CDR3 has 14 residues. Germline-derived CDR1 and CDR2 are MNHEY and SMNVEV (reference sequence). Trimming took off 4 bases at V and 3 bases at J, with 13 bases between the two ends. CDR3 bases: TGTGCCAGCAGTTCCTCGGGACCCTACTACGAGCAGTACTTC. It translates to CASSSSGPYYEQYF.

The J gene is TRBJ1-4, the V gene TRBV27; tentatively, D is TRBD1 (6 bases). The CDR3 length is 16 residues. Trimming took off 4 bases at V and 0 bases at J, with 12 bases between the two ends. CDR1 MNHEY and CDR2 SMNVEV come from the germline V gene (reference sequence). CDR3 region: CASSSTGTTTNEKLFF. The CDR3 DNA follows: TGTGCCAGCAGTTCTACAGGGACAACAACTAATGAAAAACTGTTTTTT.

The J gene is TRBJ2-1, the V gene TRBV29-1; maybe TRBD2 (6 bases). The germline V gene encodes CDR1 SQVTM and CDR2 ANQGSEA. CDR3 length: 18 residues. V lost 6 bases, J lost 9 bases, and 33 bases lay in between. The CDR3 here is CSVPFAGGVGWAAGEQFF. The DNA of the CDR3 is TGCAGCGTCCCGTTCGCCGGGGGAGTCGGGTGGGCCGCGGGTGAGCAGTTCTTC.

This clone was seen once. This rearrangement joins TRBV15 to TRBJ1-1; 8 nucleotides match TRBD1. The CDR3 covers 14 residues. Germline assignment: CDR1 LNHNV and CDR2 YYDKDF (reference sequence). The trim removed 5 bases at V and 0 bases at J, leaving 2 bases unmatched. CDR3 nucleotide sequence: TGTGCCACCAGCGCAGGGGGCTTGAACACTGAAGCTTTCTTT. As protein: CATSAGGLNTEAFF.

The CDR3 reads CASSVGTGAYTGELFF. CDR3 coding DNA: TGTGCCAGCAGCGTCGGGACAGGGGCTTACACCGGGGAGCTGTTTTTT. The V and J genes are TRBV7-8 and TRBJ2-2; TRBD1 agrees at 10 bases. Germline V gene sequence: CDR1 SGHVS, CDR2 FQNEAQ. V gave up 5 bases and J gave up 3 bases; unmatched junction bases: 6. The CDR3 covers 16 residues.

The chain uses TRBV28 and TRBJ2-1; D not resolved. CDR3 length: 13 residues. With 3 bases removed from V and 5 bases from J, the gap between germline ends came to 8 bases. Germline CDR1 reads MDHEN; CDR2 reads SYDVKM. This CDR3 reads CASSFTPNNEQFF. CDR3 DNA: TGTGCCAGCAGTTTTACCCCAAACAATGAGCAGTTCTTC.

The chain couples TRBV5-6 to TRBJ2-7; D perhaps matches TRBD2 (6 bases). The CDR3 contains 14 residues. The ends were cut back, 3 bases at V and 0 bases at J, with 10 bases in the middle. Germline V gene lookup returns CDR1 SGHDT and CDR2 YYEEEE. CDR3 in amino acids: CASSSGLISYEQYF. The CDR3 DNA follows: TGTGCCAGCAGCTCGGGACTGATCTCCTACGAGCAGTACTTC.

The chain carries TRBV4-1 and TRBJ1-3, with D unresolved. Per the germline V gene, CDR1 is MGHRA and CDR2 is YSYEKL. The V and J ends lost 0 bases and 5 bases respectively, with 5 bases between them. This CDR3 has 13 amino acids. The CDR3 spells CASSQEFRNTIYF. DNA of the CDR3: TGCGCCAGCAGCCAAGAGTTTAGAAACACCATATATTTT.

This rearrangement joins TRBV27 to TRBJ2-3, with a weak D call TRBD1 (5 bases). Deletions cut 5 bases from V and 3 bases from J, with 12 bases between. CDR1 is MNHEY, CDR2 SMNVEV, per germline (reference sequence). The CDR3 is made up of 14 amino acids. CDR3 sequence reads: CASSIQGLTDTQYF. CDR3 DNA: TGTGCCAGCAGTATCCAGGGATTAACAGATACGCAGTATTTT.

The rearrangement uses TRBV23-1 and TRBJ2-7; unclear D gene. TRBV23-1 is sorted into the ORF group, with uncertain function. CDR3 size: 15 residues. V was pared by 6 bases and J by 2 bases, with 17 bases between. The CDR3 nucleotides read TGCGCCAGCAGGCCCGTTAGAACTCTTACCTACGAGCAGTACTTC. Its protein product is CASRPVRTLTYEQYF.

This chain uses TRBV6-6 with TRBJ2-3, with 11 nucleotides matching TRBD2. Trimming removed 2 bases from V and 4 bases from J; junction bases left unmatched: 2. CDR1 MNHNY and CDR2 SVGAGI come from the germline V gene (reference sequence). The CDR3 has 15 amino acids. The CDR3, as DNA: TGTGCCAGCAGTTACGAACTAGCGGGGGCAGATACGCAGTATTTT. Translation gives CASSYELAGADTQYF.

The chain links TRBV28 to TRBJ1-2, with D unclear. V was trimmed by 3 bases and J by 8 bases, leaving 13 bases between them. The germline CDR1 and CDR2 sequences are MDHEN and SYDVKM. This CDR3 has 13 residues. CDR3 in DNA: TGTGCCAGCAGTTTGAGTCCCCGGGGAGGCTACACCTTC. It yields the protein CASSLSPRGGYTF.

CDR3 sequence reads: CASSQQGGQGVGGYTF. In DNA, the CDR3 is TGCGCCAGCAGCCAACAAGGGGGTCAGGGGGTCGGCGGCTACACCTTC. This chain connects TRBV4-1 to TRBJ1-2, with 7 positions matching TRBD1. Germline V gene sequence: CDR1 MGHRA, CDR2 YSYEKL. The CDR3 extends over 16 amino acids. Trimming at V came to 2 bases and at J to 8 bases, leaving 14 bases not matched to a gene.

The chain combines TRBV27 with TRBJ2-7, with D unclear. Per germline, CDR1 MNHEY and CDR2 SMNVEV (reference sequence). The CDR3 runs to 13 residues. The V end was cut by 1 base, the J end by 7 bases, with 11 bases between. The CDR3 coding sequence is TGTGCCAGCAGTTTATTTTCCTCCGGGGAGCAGTACTTC. Protein sequence: CASSLFSSGEQYF.

The chain employs TRBV2 and TRBJ2-3, with 8 bases aligning to TRBD1. The CDR3 contains 17 residues. CDR1 SNHLY and CDR2 FYNNEI come from the germline V gene. Trimming at V came to 1 base and at J to 5 bases, leaving 11 bases not matched to a gene. CDR3 loop: CASSEVRAGGRGDTQYF. The CDR3 nucleotides read TGTGCCAGCAGTGAAGTCCGGGCAGGGGGCCGGGGAGATACGCAGTATTTT.

This chain links TRBV5-1 with TRBJ2-7; TRBD1 might be the D (5 bases). The CDR3 consists of 17 residues. Trimming removed 4 bases from V and 0 bases from J, with 20 bases in between. From germline, CDR1 is SGHRS and CDR2 YFSETQ. CDR3 sequence (DNA): TGCGCCAGCAGCCTGGAATTACCGACAGTGAGCTCCTACGAGCAGTACTTC. Amino acid sequence: CASSLELPTVSSYEQYF.

J is TRBJ2-4 and V is TRBV14, with 10 bases aligning to TRBD2. Germline V gene lookup returns CDR1 SGHDN and CDR2 FVKESK. This CDR3 has 17 residues. V shed 1 base, J shed 9 bases, and the junction held 12 bases outside the gene matches. As DNA, the CDR3 is TGTGCCAGCAGCCAAGTAGGGTCGGGGACTAGCGTGGGCATTCAGTACTTC. This translates into CASSQVGSGTSVGIQYF.

The gene calls are TRBV13 and TRBJ1-1; D unclear. V dropped 7 bases and J dropped 1 base, with 13 bases sitting between them. This CDR3 is built from 14 residues. Per germline, CDR1 PRHDT and CDR2 FYEKMQ (reference sequence). The CDR3 DNA reads as TGTGCCAGCAAGGAGGCCAGTTCGAACACTGAAGCTTTCTTT. It codes for CASKEASSNTEAFF.

V and J are TRBV29-1 and TRBJ1-1, with D possibly TRBD1 on 5 matching bases. V was clipped by 4 bases and J by 1 base, with 10 bases between them. The CDR3 is made up of 13 amino acids. The germline V gene encodes CDR1 SQVTM and CDR2 ANQGSEA. CDR3 in amino acids: CSVVGGWNTEAFF. In nucleotides, the CDR3 is TGCAGCGTTGTTGGGGGGTGGAACACTGAAGCTTTCTTT.